Listed below are T cell receptor beta chains from one sample, sequenced in a study of cytomegalovirus exposure and HLA in healthy donors. Profiled with immunoSEQ multiplex PCR; TCRdb holds only in-frame clones, not every one. Among under 150,000 clones listed, about three quarters were seen once. The sequenced sample consisted of PBMCs. Receptors originate from a human donor in good health. The CDR3 runs from the conserved cysteine through the conserved F or W. The D gene is left open where the match is weak. Not every row has a clone size; where given, it reads once, few, many or a size class.

- - TRBJ1-4 TRBV10-3 CAIGPLLNEKLFF TGTGCCATCGGGCCTCTCTTAAATGAAAAACTGTTTTTT
- - TRBJ1-1 TRBV25-1 CAMRGVGTEAFF TGTGCCATGCGAGGCGTTGGGACTGAAGCTTTCTTT
- TRBD2 TRBJ2-5 TRBV7-6 CASSSGLSGQTQYF TGTGCCAGCAGCTCCGGCCTTAGCGGGCAGACCCAGTACTTC
- - TRBJ2-1 TRBV5-1 CASSPFRDSYNEQFF TGCGCCAGCTCACCTTTCCGGGACTCCTACAATGAGCAGTTCTTC
- - TRBJ1-4 TRBV19 CASSILGGKLFF TGTGCCAGTAGTATACTGGGAGGCAAACTGTTTTTT
- TRBD1 TRBJ2-7 TRBV5-4 CASSPPRTGGTYEQYF TGTGCCAGCAGCCCACCACGGACAGGGGGTACTTACGAGCAGTACTTC
few TRBD2 TRBJ2-7 TRBV10-3 CAISESIPRGRDSGGYEQYF TGTGCCATCAGTGAGTCGATTCCGAGAGGTCGCGATAGCGGGGGCTACGAGCAGTACTTC
- TRBD1 TRBJ2-1 TRBV5-6 CASSTIIVSWDRQDNEQFF TGTGCCAGCAGCACAATTATAGTCTCTTGGGACAGACAGGATAATGAGCAGTTCTTC
few TRBD1 TRBJ2-7 TRBV6-6 CASRWDSFSYEQYF TGTGCCAGCAGGTGGGACAGTTTCTCCTACGAGCAGTACTTC
few TRBD2 TRBJ2-7 TRBV7-6 CASSLAAGTSGSEQYF TGTGCCAGCAGCTTAGCGGCCGGGACTAGCGGGAGCGAGCAGTACTTC
- - TRBJ1-2 TRBV2 CASSVEGSYGYTF TGTGCCAGCAGTGTGGAGGGCAGCTATGGCTACACCTTC
- TRBD1 TRBJ2-1 TRBV5-6 CASSPGTGLDEQFF TGTGCCAGCAGCCCGGGGACAGGGTTGGATGAGCAGTTCTTC
- - TRBJ1-2 TRBV5-1 CASSLGQNNYGYTF TGCGCCAGCAGCTTGGGACAGAATAACTATGGCTACACCTTC
- - TRBJ1-1 TRBV6-4 CASSVVGGTEAFF TGTGCCAGCAGCGTGGTCGGCGGGACTGAAGCTTTCTTT
- TRBD1 TRBJ2-3 TRBV5-1 CASRGGQGIADTQYF TGCGCCAGCAGGGGCGGACAGGGGATCGCAGATACGCAGTATTTT
- - TRBJ1-1 TRBV28 CASSWDTLNTEAFF TGTGCCAGCAGTTGGGACACCCTGAACACTGAAGCTTTCTTT
- TRBD1 TRBJ1-2 TRBV28 CASQTGDRSFYGYTF TGTGCCAGCCAAACTGGGGACAGATCATTTTATGGCTACACCTTC
- - TRBJ2-5 TRBV10-1 CASSAAGELETQYF TGCGCCAGCAGTGCGGCAGGGGAACTGGAGACCCAGTACTTC
- TRBD2 TRBJ2-5 TRBV5-4 CASSLGGTSGGAWKTQYF TGTGCCAGCAGCTTGGGAGGGACTAGCGGGGGGGCCTGGAAGACCCAGTACTTC
- TRBD2 TRBJ2-1 TRBV6-5 CASRSAGDNEQFF TGTGCCAGCAGAAGTGCGGGGGACAATGAGCAGTTCTTC
- - TRBJ2-3 TRBV7-9 CASSLGQSTDTQYF TGTGCCAGCAGCTTAGGGCAAAGCACAGATACGCAGTATTTT
- - TRBJ1-1 TRBV11-2 CASSLPTTGLRAFF TGTGCCAGCAGCTTACCCACCACAGGGTTAAGGGCTTTCTTT
- - TRBJ1-3 TRBV7-2 CASSSRQSNTIYF TGTGCCAGCAGCTCGCGACAATCAAACACCATATATTTT